This T cell receptor (beta chain) was observed in a study of cytotoxic CD8 clonotypes in ibrutinib-treated CLL. Study information: Productive templates averaged roughly 270,000 per sample, and productive rearrangements 85,000 to 100,000. General study results and limits: Under therapy, public clonotypes either contracted or stayed stable, and they were uncommon.

Looked up from germline, CDR1 is MNHNY and CDR2 is SVGAGI (reference sequence). This CDR3 has 12 residues. Trimming removed 8 bases from V and 7 bases from J; junction bases left unmatched: 7. TCR beta libraries used roughly 1.8 micrograms of DNA from cryopreserved PBMCs. The planned depth of sequencing spanned 1 in 200,000 to 1 in 1 million T cells. Libraries were prepared by immunoSEQ multiplex PCR; TCRdb keeps only in-frame clonotypes and omits some of them. This sample has approximately 100,000 clones, with 78% found just once. On this clone: Its antigen is undetermined.

This specimen was PBMCs, taken after 12 months of ibrutinib treatment. The J gene is TRBJ2-7, the V gene TRBV6-6; TRBD1 matches 8 bases. The TCR originated in a human donor with chronic lymphocytic leukemia. The CDR3: CASDRGPGEQYF. In DNA form, the CDR3 reads TGTGCCAGCGACAGGGGTCCCGGGGAGCAGTACTTC.